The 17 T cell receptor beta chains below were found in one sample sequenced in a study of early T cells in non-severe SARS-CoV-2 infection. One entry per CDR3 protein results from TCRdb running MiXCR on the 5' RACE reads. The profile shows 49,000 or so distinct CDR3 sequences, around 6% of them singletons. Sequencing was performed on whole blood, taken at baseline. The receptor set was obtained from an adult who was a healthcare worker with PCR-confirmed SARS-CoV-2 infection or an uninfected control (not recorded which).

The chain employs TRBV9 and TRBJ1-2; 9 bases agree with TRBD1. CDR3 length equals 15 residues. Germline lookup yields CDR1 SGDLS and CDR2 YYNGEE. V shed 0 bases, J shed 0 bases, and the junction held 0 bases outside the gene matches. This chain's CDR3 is CASSVGQGANYGYTF. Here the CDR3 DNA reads TGTGCCAGCAGCGTAGGACAGGGGGCTAACTATGGCTACACCTTC.

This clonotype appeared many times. The chain's CDR3 is CASSPTIQAFF. The CDR3 DNA follows: TGTGCCAGCAGTCCAACAATTCAAGCTTTCTTT. The chain recombines TRBV28 with TRBJ1-1; D unclear. V was trimmed by 5 bases and J by 9 bases, leaving 10 bases between them. CDR1 MDHEN and CDR2 SYDVKM come from the germline V gene. CDR3 length: 11 residues.

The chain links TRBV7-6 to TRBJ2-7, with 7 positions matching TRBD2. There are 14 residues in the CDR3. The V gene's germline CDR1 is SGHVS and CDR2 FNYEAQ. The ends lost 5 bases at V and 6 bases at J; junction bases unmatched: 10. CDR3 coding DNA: TGTGCCAGCAGCCCGACTGGACTAGACTCCGAGCAGTACTTC. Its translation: CASSPTGLDSEQYF.

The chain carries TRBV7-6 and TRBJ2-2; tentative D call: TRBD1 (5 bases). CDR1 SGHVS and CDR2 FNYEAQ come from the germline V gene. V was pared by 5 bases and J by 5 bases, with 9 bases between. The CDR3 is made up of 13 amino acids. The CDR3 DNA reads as TGTGCCAGCAGCACAGGACAAACCGGGGAGCTGTTTTTT. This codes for CASSTGQTGELFF.

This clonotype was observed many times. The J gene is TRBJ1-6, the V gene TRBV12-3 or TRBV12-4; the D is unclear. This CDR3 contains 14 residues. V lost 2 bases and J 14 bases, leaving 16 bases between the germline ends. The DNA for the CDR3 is TGTGCCAGCAGTTTAAGGAGGCCCGCGGTCTCCCTCCACTTT. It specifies CASSLRRPAVSLHF.

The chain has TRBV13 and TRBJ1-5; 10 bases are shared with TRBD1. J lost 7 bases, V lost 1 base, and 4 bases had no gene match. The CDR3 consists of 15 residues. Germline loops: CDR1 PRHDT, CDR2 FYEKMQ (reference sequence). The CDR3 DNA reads TGTGCCAGCAGCTTAGCGGGGACAGGGGAACAGCCCCAGCATTTT. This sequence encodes CASSLAGTGEQPQHF.

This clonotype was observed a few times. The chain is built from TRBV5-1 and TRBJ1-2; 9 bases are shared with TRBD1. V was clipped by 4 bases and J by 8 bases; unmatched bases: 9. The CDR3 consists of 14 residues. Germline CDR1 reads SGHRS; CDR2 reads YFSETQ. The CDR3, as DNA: TGCGCCAGCAGCCCCCGGGGACAGGGCGAGGGCTACACCTTC. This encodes CASSPRGQGEGYTF.

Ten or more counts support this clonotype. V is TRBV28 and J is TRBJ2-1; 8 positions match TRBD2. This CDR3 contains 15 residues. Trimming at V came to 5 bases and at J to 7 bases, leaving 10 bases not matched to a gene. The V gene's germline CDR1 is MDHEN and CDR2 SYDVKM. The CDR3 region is CASSNPGGPLNEQFF. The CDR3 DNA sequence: TGTGCCAGCAGTAACCCGGGGGGGCCTTTGAATGAGCAGTTCTTC.

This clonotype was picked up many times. The CDR3 DNA follows: TGTGCCAGCAGCCGAAAACGGACCGGGACAGTCAGCTCCTACGAGCAGTACTTC. Its translation: CASSRKRTGTVSSYEQYF. V is TRBV14 and J is TRBJ2-7, with 7 bases aligning to TRBD1. The ends lost 4 bases at V and 0 bases at J; junction bases unmatched: 15. The germline gives CDR1 SGHDN, CDR2 FVKESK. The CDR3 spans 18 residues.

CDR3 DNA: TGCGCCAGCAGCTTGGGGGGGAATTCCTACGAGCAGTACTTC. Its translation is CASSLGGNSYEQYF. This chain connects TRBV5-1 to TRBJ2-7; tentatively, D is TRBD1 or TRBD2 (5 bases each). V lost 0 bases and J lost 1, with 8 bases in between. CDR1 is SGHRS, CDR2 YFSETQ, per germline. This CDR3 contains 14 residues.

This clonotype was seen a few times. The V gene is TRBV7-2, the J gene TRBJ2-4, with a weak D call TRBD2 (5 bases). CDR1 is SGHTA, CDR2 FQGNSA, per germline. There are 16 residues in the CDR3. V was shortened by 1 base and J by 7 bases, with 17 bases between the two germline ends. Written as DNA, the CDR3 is TGTGCCAGCAGCTTAGGACTTGGTAGCGCCCTGAACATTCAGTACTTC. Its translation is CASSLGLGSALNIQYF.

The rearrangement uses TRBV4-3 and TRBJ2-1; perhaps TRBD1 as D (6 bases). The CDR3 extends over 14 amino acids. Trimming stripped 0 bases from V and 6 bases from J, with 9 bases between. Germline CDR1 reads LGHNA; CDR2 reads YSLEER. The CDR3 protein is CASSQEGAFNEQFF. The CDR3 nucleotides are TGCGCCAGCAGCCAAGAGGGGGCCTTCAATGAGCAGTTCTTC.

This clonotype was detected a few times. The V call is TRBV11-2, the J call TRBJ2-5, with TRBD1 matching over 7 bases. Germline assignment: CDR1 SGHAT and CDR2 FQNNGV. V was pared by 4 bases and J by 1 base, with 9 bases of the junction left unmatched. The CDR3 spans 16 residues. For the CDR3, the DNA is TGTGCCAGCAGCTCCACGACAGGGTTTGTCCAAGAGACCCAGTACTTC. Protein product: CASSSTTGFVQETQYF.

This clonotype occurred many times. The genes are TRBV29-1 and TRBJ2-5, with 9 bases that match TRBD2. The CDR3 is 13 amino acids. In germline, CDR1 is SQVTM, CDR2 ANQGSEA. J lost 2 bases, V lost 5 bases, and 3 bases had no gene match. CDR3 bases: TGCAGCGTTCCGCGGGGGGGACAAGAGACCCAGTACTTC. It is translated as CSVPRGGQETQYF.

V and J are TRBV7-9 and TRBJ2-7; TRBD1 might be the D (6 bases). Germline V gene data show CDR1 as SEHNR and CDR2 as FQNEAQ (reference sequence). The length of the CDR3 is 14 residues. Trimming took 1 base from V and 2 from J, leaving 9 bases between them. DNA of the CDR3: TGTGCCAGCAGCTTAGGGGGGCTGCCCTACGAGCAGTACTTC. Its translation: CASSLGGLPYEQYF.

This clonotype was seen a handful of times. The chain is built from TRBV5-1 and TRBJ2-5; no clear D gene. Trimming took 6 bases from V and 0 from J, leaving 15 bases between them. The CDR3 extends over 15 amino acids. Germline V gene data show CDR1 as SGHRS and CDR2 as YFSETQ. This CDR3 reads CASTPFVTDQETQYF. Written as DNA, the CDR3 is TGCGCCAGCACCCCATTCGTAACAGACCAAGAGACCCAGTACTTC.

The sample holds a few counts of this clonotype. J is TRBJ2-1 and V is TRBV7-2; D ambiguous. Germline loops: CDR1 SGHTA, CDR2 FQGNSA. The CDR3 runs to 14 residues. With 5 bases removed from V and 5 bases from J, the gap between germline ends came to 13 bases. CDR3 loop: CASSPTVGHNEQFF. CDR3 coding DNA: TGTGCCAGCAGCCCCACGGTAGGCCACAATGAGCAGTTCTTC.